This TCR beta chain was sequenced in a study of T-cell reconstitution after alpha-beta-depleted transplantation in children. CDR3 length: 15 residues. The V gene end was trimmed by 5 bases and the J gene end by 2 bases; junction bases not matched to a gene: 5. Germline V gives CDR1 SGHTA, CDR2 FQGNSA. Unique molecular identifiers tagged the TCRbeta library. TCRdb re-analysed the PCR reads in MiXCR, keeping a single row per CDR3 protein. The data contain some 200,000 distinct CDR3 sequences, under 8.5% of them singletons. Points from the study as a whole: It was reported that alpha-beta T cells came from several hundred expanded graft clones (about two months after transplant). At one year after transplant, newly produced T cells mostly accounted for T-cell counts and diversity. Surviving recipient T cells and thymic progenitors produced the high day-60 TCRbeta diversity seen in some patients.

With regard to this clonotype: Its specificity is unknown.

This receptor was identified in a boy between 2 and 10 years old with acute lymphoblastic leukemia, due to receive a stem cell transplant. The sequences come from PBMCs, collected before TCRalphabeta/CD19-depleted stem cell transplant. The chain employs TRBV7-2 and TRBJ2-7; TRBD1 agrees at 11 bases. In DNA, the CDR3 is TGTGCCAGCAGCCCAGGGGACAGGGGGACCTACGAGCAGTACTTC. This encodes CASSPGDRGTYEQYF.